These 21 T cell receptor beta chains share one sample of origin, sequenced in a study of T cells in Graves' hyperthyroidism and ophthalmopathy. Template material for amplifying TCR beta CDR3 regions consisted of RNA transcripts. First-round RT-PCR targeting the TCR CDR3 was performed with the HTBI primer set. One entry per CDR3 protein, called by TCRdb with MiXCR from the multiplex PCR reads. The data hold fewer than 450,000 distinct CDR3 sequences, with roughly 13% observed a single time. Sequenced sample: blood. These receptor sequences come from a man aged 50-60 years with Graves' ophthalmopathy.

V usage is TRBV10-2 and J usage is TRBJ2-7; no definite D call. Per the germline V gene, CDR1 is WSHSY and CDR2 is SAAADI. The CDR3 loop spans 13 amino acids. Deletions cut 1 base from V and 6 bases from J, with 10 bases between. CDR3 DNA: TGCGCCAGCAGTGAGTGGAGAGTATCCGAGCAGTACTTC. This gives the protein CASSEWRVSEQYF.

This clonotype has a count of ten or more. The rearrangement joins TRBV5-8 to TRBJ1-4; unclear D gene. The germline V gene encodes CDR1 SGHTS and CDR2 YDEGEE. The CDR3 length is 13 residues. V was trimmed by 1 base and J by 8 bases, leaving 9 bases between them. The CDR3, as DNA: TGTGCCAGCAGCTTGCAAGGAGGAGAAAAACTGTTTTTT. Translation gives CASSLQGGEKLFF.

In this sample, this clonotype turned up many times. The chain uses TRBV9 and TRBJ1-1, with D perhaps matching TRBD1 (6 bases). Germline V gene lookup returns CDR1 SGDLS and CDR2 YYNGEE. The CDR3 is 13 residues long. The V gene lost 0 bases and the J gene lost 11 bases, with 14 bases spanning the gap. The CDR3: CASSVDNRGRAFF. The CDR3 coding sequence is TGTGCCAGCAGCGTAGATAATCGGGGGCGGGCTTTCTTT.

This clonotype was observed at least ten times. The rearrangement uses TRBV20-1 and TRBJ2-1; 13 bases are shared with TRBD2. V lost 0 bases, J lost 6 bases, and 2 bases stayed unmatched. Germline V gene sequence: CDR1 DFQATT, CDR2 SNEGSKA (reference sequence). The CDR3 consists of 15 residues. The CDR3 loop reads CSARDTSGRGNEQFF. In nucleotides, the CDR3 is TGCAGTGCTAGAGATACTAGCGGGAGGGGCAATGAGCAGTTCTTC.

This clonotype occurred many times. The rearrangement joins TRBV6-1 to TRBJ2-3; D gene unclear. V was clipped by 6 bases and J by 0 bases, with 16 bases between them. Germline loops: CDR1 MNHNS, CDR2 SASEGT. The CDR3 has 16 residues. CDR3 amino acids: CASSPFLAPSTDTQYF. The CDR3 DNA is TGTGCCAGCAGCCCTTTTCTGGCGCCTAGCACAGATACGCAGTATTTT.

V and J are TRBV29-1 and TRBJ2-6, with unresolved D. The germline V gene encodes CDR1 SQVTM and CDR2 ANQGSEA. V gave up 3 bases and J gave up 0 bases, with 9 bases separating them. The CDR3 is made up of 15 amino acids. The CDR3 loop reads CSVEFRSSGANVLTF. In DNA form, the CDR3 reads TGCAGCGTTGAGTTCAGGAGCTCTGGGGCCAACGTCCTGACTTTC.

This clonotype was recorded at least ten times. The rearrangement links TRBV3-1 to TRBJ1-1; no definite D call. The CDR3 runs 11 residues. V lost 5 bases, J lost 6 bases, and 7 bases lay in between. CDR1 is LGHDT and CDR2 is YNNKEL in the germline V gene (reference sequence). CDR3 sequence: CASSNGPEAFF. Here the CDR3 DNA reads TGTGCCAGCAGCAACGGCCCTGAAGCTTTCTTT.

This clonotype was picked up a small number of times. This sequence joins TRBV14 and TRBJ2-7; 8 bases match TRBD1. This CDR3 is built from 15 residues. Germline V lookup: CDR1 SGHDN, CDR2 FVKESK. V lost 4 bases, J lost 2 bases, and 7 bases stayed unmatched. CDR3 DNA sequence: TGTGCCAGCAGCCGAACCGGGACAGGTACCTACGAGCAGTACTTC. Protein product: CASSRTGTGTYEQYF.

This clonotype was observed at least ten times. This rearrangement joins TRBV5-1 to TRBJ1-1, with TRBD1 identical over 7 bases. CDR1 is SGHRS and CDR2 is YFSETQ in the germline V gene. The V segment lost 4 bases and the J segment 4 bases; nucleotides outside the gene matches: 10. The length of the CDR3 is 15 residues. The DNA for the CDR3 is TGCGCCAGCAGCGTCGGGGCAGGGGGGACCACTGAAGCTTTCTTT. Translating gives CASSVGAGGTTEAFF. Supplemented by reference TRBV5-1 and TRBJ1-1, the full variable domain reads KAGVTQTPRYLIKTRGQQVTLSCSPISGHRSVSWYQQTPGQGLQFLFEYFSETQRNKGNFPGRFSGRQFSNSRSEMNVSTLELGDSALYLCASSVGAGGTTEAFFGQGTRLTVV.

The V call is TRBV28, the J call TRBJ2-4; D is possibly TRBD1 or TRBD2 (5 bases each). V lost 1 base and J lost 3, with 10 bases in between. The germline CDR1 and CDR2 sequences are MDHEN and SYDVKM. The CDR3 is 15 amino acids. The CDR3 DNA reads TGTGCCAGCAGTTTATTGGGGGACGACAAAAACATTCAGTACTTC. It codes for CASSLLGDDKNIQYF.

This clonotype was seen repeatedly, ten times or more. The chain links TRBV7-3 to TRBJ2-5; D tentatively fits TRBD1 or TRBD2 (5 bases each). The CDR3 consists of 13 residues. Germline loops: CDR1 SGHTA, CDR2 FQGTGA. The ends were cut back, 0 bases at V and 5 bases at J, with 7 bases in the middle. This chain's CDR3 is CASSLTEGETQYF. As DNA, the CDR3 is TGTGCCAGCAGCTTAACTGAGGGGGAGACCCAGTACTTC.

Many counts were recorded for this clonotype. The V call is TRBV6-1, the J call TRBJ1-5; a weak D match, TRBD1 (5 bases). Per germline, CDR1 MNHNS and CDR2 SASEGT. CDR3 length equals 16 residues. The ends were cut back, 11 bases at V and 0 bases at J, with 20 bases in the middle. DNA of the CDR3: TGTGCCTACCCCCCAAGGGGCCCTCATAGCAATCAGCCCCAGCATTTT. This sequence encodes CAYPPRGPHSNQPQHF.

The chain links TRBV11-3 to TRBJ2-1, with TRBD1 matching 7 bases. Trimming cost V 5 bases and J 7 bases; bases outside gene matches: 5. The CDR3 runs 13 residues. The germline V gene encodes CDR1 SGHNT and CDR2 YENEEA. CDR3 residues: CASSAQGENEQFF. The CDR3 DNA follows: TGTGCCAGCAGCGCCCAGGGGGAAAATGAGCAGTTCTTC.

This clonotype has ten or more counts. The chain joins TRBV11-2 to TRBJ2-1; no clear D. This CDR3 region has 12 residues. V was cut by 0 bases and J by 6 bases, with 3 bases left in between. Per germline, CDR1 SGHAT and CDR2 FQNNGV. CDR3 region: CASSLEPNEQFF. CDR3 DNA: TGTGCCAGCAGCTTAGAACCCAATGAGCAGTTCTTC.

This clonotype was observed a handful of times. The rearrangement links TRBV19 to TRBJ2-5; 9 bases fit TRBD1. This CDR3 comprises 15 residues. CDR1 and CDR2 (germline): LNHDA, SQIVND (reference sequence). V lost 5 bases to trimming and J lost 2 bases; unmatched junction nucleotides: 6. The CDR3 sequence: CASSAGQGLQETQYF. The CDR3 nucleotides are TGTGCCAGTAGTGCTGGACAGGGGCTTCAAGAGACCCAGTACTTC.

This clonotype showed up just a few times. The chain combines TRBV12-3 or TRBV12-4 with TRBJ2-2; TRBD2 matches 8 bases. V lost 6 bases to trimming and J lost 5 bases; unmatched junction nucleotides: 11. The CDR3 sequence is 16 residues long. The CDR3 loop is CASSSQAGVGTGELFF. The CDR3 nucleotides read TGTGCCAGCAGCTCCCAAGCGGGAGTAGGAACCGGGGAGCTGTTTTTT.

This chain links TRBV19 with TRBJ2-7; D is ambiguous. CDR1 LNHDA and CDR2 SQIVND come from the germline V gene (reference sequence). The CDR3 is 12 amino acids. Deletions cut 9 bases from V and 1 base from J, with 10 bases between. CDR3 nucleotide sequence: TGTGCCAGGGTACAGCAATCCTACGAGCAGTACTTC. Encoded protein: CARVQQSYEQYF.

This clonotype was counted only a few times. This sequence joins TRBV12-3 or TRBV12-4 and TRBJ1-2; 7 bases fit TRBD1. Trimming at V came to 7 bases and at J to 4 bases, leaving 3 bases not matched to a gene. This CDR3 spans 12 amino acids. The CDR3: CASTGDSYGYTF. CDR3 DNA sequence: TGTGCCAGCACCGGGGACAGCTATGGCTACACCTTC.

This clonotype showed up many times. The junction differs from germline at one of its ends, possibly a read error. J is TRBJ2-5 and V is TRBV7-9; D is possibly TRBD2 (6 bases). Germline V gene lookup returns CDR1 SEHNR and CDR2 FQNEAQ (reference sequence). The CDR3 is made up of 14 amino acids. CDR3 amino acids: CASSLALAKEAQYF. CDR3 DNA sequence: TGTGCCAGCAGCTTAGCTCTAGCGAAAGAGGCCCAGTACTTC.

The chain employs TRBV28 and TRBJ2-3; 7 nucleotides align to TRBD2. Germline V gene data show CDR1 as MDHEN and CDR2 as SYDVKM. The CDR3 totals 14 residues. Losses at the gene ends were 4 bases for V and 3 bases for J; bases not matched to a gene: 4. The CDR3, as DNA: TGTGCCAGCAGTTCCAGCGGGGAGACAGATACGCAGTATTTT. Amino acids: CASSSSGETDTQYF.

This clonotype was observed at least ten times. This chain links TRBV27 with TRBJ2-1; D is unclear. V lost 5 bases to trimming and J lost 10 bases, with 9 bases between them. This CDR3 has 11 amino acids. Looked up from germline, CDR1 is MNHEY and CDR2 is SMNVEV (reference sequence). CDR3 sequence: CASSTSQEQFF. The CDR3 coding sequence is TGTGCCAGCAGTACGTCCCAGGAGCAGTTCTTC.